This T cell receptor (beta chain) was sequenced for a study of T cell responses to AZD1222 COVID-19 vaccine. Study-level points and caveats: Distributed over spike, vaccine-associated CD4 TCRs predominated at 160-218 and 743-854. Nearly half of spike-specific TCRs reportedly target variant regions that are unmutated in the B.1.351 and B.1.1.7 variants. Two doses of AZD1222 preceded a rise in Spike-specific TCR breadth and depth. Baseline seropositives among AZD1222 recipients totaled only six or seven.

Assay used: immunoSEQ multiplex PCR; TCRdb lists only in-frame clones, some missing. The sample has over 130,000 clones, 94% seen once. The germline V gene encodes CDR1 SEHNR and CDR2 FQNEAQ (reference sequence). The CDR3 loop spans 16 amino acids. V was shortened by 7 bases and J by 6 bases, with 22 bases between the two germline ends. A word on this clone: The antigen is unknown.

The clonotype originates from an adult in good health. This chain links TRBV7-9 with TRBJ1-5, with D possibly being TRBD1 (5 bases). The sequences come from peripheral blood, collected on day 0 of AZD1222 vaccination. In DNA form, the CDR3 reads TGTGCCAGCACCGACGCGGCAGGGTCCTCCGTTCAGCCCCAGCATTTT. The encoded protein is CASTDAAGSSVQPQHF.